This entry lists 4 T cell receptor beta chains sequenced from one sample in a study of blood T cell repertoires in COVID-19. The repertoire was sequenced with immunoSEQ multiplex PCR; TCRdb's copy has only in-frame clones and lacks some. Of under 200,000 clones listed, about 88% are singletons. Sequences were obtained from PBMCs or T cells enriched from blood (not recorded which). All receptors derive from a woman aged 18-29 years who had recovered from COVID-19.

This chain links TRBV3-1 (or the pseudogene TRBV3-2) with TRBJ2-1; D uncertain. This CDR3 has 14 amino acids. Germline assignment: CDR1 LGHDT and CDR2 YNNKEL (reference sequence). Deletions cut 1 base from V and 4 bases from J, with 8 bases between. This CDR3 is CASSQALLYNEQFF. The CDR3 nucleotides read TGTGCCAGCAGCCAAGCCCTCCTTTACAATGAGCAGTTCTTC.

The J gene is TRBJ2-3, the V gene TRBV28, with D possibly TRBD2 on 6 matching bases. The CDR3 sequence is 17 residues long. Germline-derived CDR1 and CDR2 are MDHEN and SYDVKM. The V gene lost 8 bases and the J gene lost 3 bases, with 24 bases spanning the gap. The CDR3 sequence is CASQDTGGNSLTDTQYF. Written as DNA, the CDR3 is TGTGCCAGCCAGGACACCGGAGGGAATTCGTTGACAGATACGCAGTATTTT.

This clone was counted between two and nine times. The CDR3, as DNA: TGTGCCAGCAGCCGGGTAAATAATTCACCCCTCCACTTT. It translates to CASSRVNNSPLHF. The chain recombines TRBV27 with TRBJ1-6, with D unresolved. V was shortened by 6 bases and J by 5 bases, with 8 bases between the two germline ends. CDR1 is MNHEY, CDR2 SMNVEV, per germline (reference sequence). CDR3 length: 13 residues.

This clone was observed a single time. J is TRBJ1-2 and V is TRBV5-1, with 11 bases that match TRBD1. V dropped 4 bases and J dropped 1; count of bases not matched to a gene: 3. Germline V gives CDR1 SGHRS, CDR2 YFSETQ. The CDR3 spans 15 residues. This chain's CDR3 is CASSLGTGGNYGYTF. The CDR3 DNA reads as TGCGCCAGCAGCCTCGGGACAGGGGGTAACTATGGCTACACCTTC.